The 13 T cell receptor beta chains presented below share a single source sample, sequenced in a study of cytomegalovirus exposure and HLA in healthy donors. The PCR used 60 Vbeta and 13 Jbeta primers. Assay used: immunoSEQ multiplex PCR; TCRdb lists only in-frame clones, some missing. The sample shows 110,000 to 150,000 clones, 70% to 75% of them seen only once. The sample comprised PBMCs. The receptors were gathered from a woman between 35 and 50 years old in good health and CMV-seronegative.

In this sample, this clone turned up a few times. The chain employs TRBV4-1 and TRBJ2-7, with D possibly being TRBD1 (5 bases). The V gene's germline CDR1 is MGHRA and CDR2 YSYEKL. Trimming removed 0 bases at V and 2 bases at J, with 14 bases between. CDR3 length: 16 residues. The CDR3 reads CASSQDAGPFPYEQYF. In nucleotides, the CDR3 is TGCGCCAGCAGCCAAGATGCAGGGCCCTTTCCCTACGAGCAGTACTTC.

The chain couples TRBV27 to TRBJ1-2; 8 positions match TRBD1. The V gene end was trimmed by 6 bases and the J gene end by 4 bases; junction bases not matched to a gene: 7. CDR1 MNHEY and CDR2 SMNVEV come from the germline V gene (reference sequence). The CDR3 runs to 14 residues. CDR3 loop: CASSARTGSYGYTF. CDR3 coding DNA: TGTGCCAGCAGCGCCAGGACAGGGAGCTATGGCTACACCTTC.

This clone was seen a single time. CDR3 loop: CASSRDTSSGEQFF. DNA for the CDR3: TGTGCCAGCAGTCGGGACACCTCCTCGGGTGAGCAGTTCTTC. The chain combines TRBV6-6 with TRBJ2-1, with a weak D call TRBD1 (6 bases). The V gene lost 5 bases and the J gene lost 9 bases, with 17 bases spanning the gap. The CDR3 has 14 amino acids. Germline values: CDR1 MNHNY, CDR2 SVGAGI (reference sequence).

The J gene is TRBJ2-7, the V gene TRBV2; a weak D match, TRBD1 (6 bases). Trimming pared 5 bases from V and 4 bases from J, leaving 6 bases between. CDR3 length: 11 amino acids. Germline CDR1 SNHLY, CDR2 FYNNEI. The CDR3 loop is CASSQGYEQYV. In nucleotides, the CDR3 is TGTGCCAGCAGTCAGGGGTACGAGCAGTACGTC.

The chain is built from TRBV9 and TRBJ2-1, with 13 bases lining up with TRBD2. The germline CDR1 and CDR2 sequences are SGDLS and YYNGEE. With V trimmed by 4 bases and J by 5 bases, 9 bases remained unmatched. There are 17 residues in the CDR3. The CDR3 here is CASSSGTSGAADNEQFF. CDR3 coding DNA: TGTGCCAGCAGCTCCGGGACTAGCGGGGCGGCGGACAATGAGCAGTTCTTC. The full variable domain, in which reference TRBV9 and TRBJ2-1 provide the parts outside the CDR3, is DSGVTQTPKHLITATGQRVTLRCSPRSGDLSVYWYQQSLDQGLQFLIQYYNGEERAKGNILERFSAQQFPDLHSELNLSSLELGDSALYFCASSSGTSGAADNEQFFGPGTRLTVL.

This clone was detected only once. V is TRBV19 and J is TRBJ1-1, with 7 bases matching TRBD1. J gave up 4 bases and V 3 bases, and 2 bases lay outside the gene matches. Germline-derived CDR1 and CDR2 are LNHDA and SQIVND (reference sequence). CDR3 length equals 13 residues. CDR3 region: CASSIAGGTEAFF. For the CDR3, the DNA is TGTGCCAGTAGTATCGCAGGGGGCACTGAAGCTTTCTTT.

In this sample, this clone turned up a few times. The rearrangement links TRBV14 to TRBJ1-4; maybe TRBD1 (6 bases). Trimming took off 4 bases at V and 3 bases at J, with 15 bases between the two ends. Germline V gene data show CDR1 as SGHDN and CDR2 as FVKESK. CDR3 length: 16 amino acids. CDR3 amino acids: CASSPRRTASNEKLFF. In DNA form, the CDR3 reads TGTGCCAGCAGCCCCCGAAGGACAGCTTCTAATGAAAAACTGTTTTTT. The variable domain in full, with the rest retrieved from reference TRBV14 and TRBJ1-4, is EAGVTQFPSHSVIEKGQTVTLRCDPISGHDNLYWYRRVMGKEIKFLLHFVKESKQDESGMPNNRFLAERTGGTYSTLKVQPAELEDSGVYFCASSPRRTASNEKLFFGSGTQLSVL.

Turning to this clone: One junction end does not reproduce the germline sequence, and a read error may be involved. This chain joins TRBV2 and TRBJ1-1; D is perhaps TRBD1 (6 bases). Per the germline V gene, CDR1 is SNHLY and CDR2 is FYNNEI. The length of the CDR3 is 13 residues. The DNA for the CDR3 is TGTGCCAGCAGTGAGAACAGGGACACTGAGGCTTTCTTT. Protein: CASSENRDTEAFF. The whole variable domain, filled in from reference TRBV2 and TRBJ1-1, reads EPEVTQTPSHQVTQMGQEVILRCVPISNHLYFYWYRQILGQKVEFLVSFYNNEISEKSEIFDDQFSVERPDGSNFTLKIRSTKLEDSAMYFCASSENRDTEAFFGQGTRLTVV.

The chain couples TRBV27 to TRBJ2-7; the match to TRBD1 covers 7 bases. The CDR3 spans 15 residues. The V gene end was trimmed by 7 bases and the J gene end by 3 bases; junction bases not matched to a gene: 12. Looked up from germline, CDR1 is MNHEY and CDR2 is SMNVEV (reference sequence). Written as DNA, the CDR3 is TGTGCCAGCATCTTAACAGGGGAAGGGGGCTACGAGCAGTACTTC. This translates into CASILTGEGGYEQYF.

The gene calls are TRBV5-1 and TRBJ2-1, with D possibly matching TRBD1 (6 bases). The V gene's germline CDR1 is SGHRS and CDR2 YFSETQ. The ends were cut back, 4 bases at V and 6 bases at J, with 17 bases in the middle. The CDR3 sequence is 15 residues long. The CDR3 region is CASSGGNQGFNEQFF. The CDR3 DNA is TGCGCCAGCAGCGGAGGAAATCAGGGGTTCAATGAGCAGTTCTTC.

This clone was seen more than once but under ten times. The CDR3 sequence: CASSLDGGIYNQPQHF. The CDR3 nucleotides are TGTGCCAGCAGCCTAGACGGGGGGATATACAATCAGCCCCAGCATTTT. The chain carries TRBV6-6 and TRBJ1-5; possible D gene TRBD1, 5 bases. The germline V gene has CDR1 MNHNY and CDR2 SVGAGI (reference sequence). CDR3 length equals 16 residues. The V gene lost 6 bases and the J gene lost 3 bases, with 18 bases spanning the gap.

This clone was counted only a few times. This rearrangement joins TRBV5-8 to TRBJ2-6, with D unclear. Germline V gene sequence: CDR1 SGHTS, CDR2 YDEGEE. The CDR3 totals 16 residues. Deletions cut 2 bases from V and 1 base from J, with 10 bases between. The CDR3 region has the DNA TGTGCCAGCAGCTTTCTTGGGCATTCTGGGGCCAACGTCCTGACTTTC. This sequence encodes CASSFLGHSGANVLTF.

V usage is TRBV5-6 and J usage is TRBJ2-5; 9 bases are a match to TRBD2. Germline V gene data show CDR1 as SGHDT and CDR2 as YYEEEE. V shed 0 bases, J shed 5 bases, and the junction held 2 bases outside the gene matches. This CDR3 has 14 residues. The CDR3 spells CASSLGGGEETQYF. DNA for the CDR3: TGTGCCAGCAGCTTGGGCGGGGGGGAGGAGACCCAGTACTTC.